This T cell receptor (beta chain) was sequenced in a study of shared T cell receptors in the human thymus. The V end was cut by 0 bases, the J end by 0 bases, with 13 bases between. CDR1 and CDR2 (germline): SGHNT, YYREEE (reference sequence). This CDR3 region has 18 residues. Produced via immunoSEQ multiplex PCR; TCRdb's table is partial and in-frame only. The table shows some 400,000 clones, with 95% occurring only once. The J gene is TRBJ2-6, the V gene TRBV5-4; D not resolved. This receptor was identified in a human donor. The specimen was thymocytes. The CDR3 nucleotides read TGTGCCAGCAGCTTGGGCGGCGGTTTACTCTCTGGGGCCAACGTCCTGACTTTC. This codes for CASSLGGGLLSGANVLTF.